The next 32 T cell receptor beta chains were all read from a single sample in a study of molecular identifiers for immune sequencing clone quantification. In TCRdb, the PCR reads were re-called with MiXCR into one record per CDR3 protein. The sample records hundreds of thousands of distinct CDR3 sequences, roughly a fifth being singletons. The sample comprised naive CD8+ T cells from blood, with Jurkat cell RNA spiked in. Subset described: FACS-sorted CD8+CD4-CCR7+CD45RA+ naive T cells. Receptor source: a human donor in good health. Some libraries in this study had Jurkat cell RNA spiked in.

This clonotype has at least ten counts. The CDR3 is CASSYGGGTEAFF. The CDR3 nucleotides are TGTGCCAGCAGTTATGGGGGAGGAACTGAAGCTTTCTTT. The chain joins TRBV6-5 to TRBJ1-1; the D gene is possibly TRBD1 (5 bases). Trimming removed 3 bases at V and 5 bases at J, with 10 bases between. Looked up from germline, CDR1 is MNHEY and CDR2 is SVGAGI. The CDR3 is 13 amino acids.

This clonotype was counted ten times or more. The chain combines TRBV7-9 with TRBJ2-3; 8 bases are shared with TRBD2. The CDR3 sequence is 15 residues long. Germline assignment: CDR1 SEHNR and CDR2 FQNEAQ (reference sequence). The J segment lost 2 bases and the V segment lost 0 bases, leaving 1 base of the junction unmatched. CDR3 coding DNA: TGTGCCAGCAGCTTAGCTAGCGGGGACACAGATACGCAGTATTTT. The encoded protein is CASSLASGDTDTQYF.

With regard to this clonotype: This may come from a read error, since a much larger clone is one base off. The rearrangement joins TRBV20-1 to TRBJ2-7, with TRBD2 as a possible D gene (7 bases). The germline CDR1 and CDR2 sequences are DFQATT and SNEGSKA (reference sequence). The V and J ends lost 6 bases and 3 bases respectively, with 18 bases between them. This CDR3 spans 14 amino acids. CDR3 DNA sequence: TGCAGTGCCGAGGACGGGGGGCCACTCTACGAGCAGTACTTC. Its protein product is CSAEDGGPLYEQYF.

This clonotype was seen ten or more times. The chain employs TRBV28 and TRBJ2-7; 8 bases align to TRBD2. The V segment lost 3 bases and the J segment 6 bases; nucleotides outside the gene matches: 7. This CDR3 has 14 amino acids. Germline CDR1 reads MDHEN; CDR2 reads SYDVKM. In nucleotides, the CDR3 is TGTGCCAGCAGTTTTCGGGGGGGTCAGGGCGAGCAGTACTTC. It translates to CASSFRGGQGEQYF.

This clonotype was seen repeatedly, ten times or more. The V gene is TRBV4-1, the J gene TRBJ2-5; D unresolved. Germline V gene sequence: CDR1 MGHRA, CDR2 YSYEKL. Deletions cut 1 base from V and 3 bases from J, with 6 bases between. The CDR3 spans 13 residues. CDR3 bases: TGCGCCAGCAGCCAAGTTGGGGAAGAGACCCAGTACTTC. It is translated as CASSQVGEETQYF.

Note on this clonotype: A clone one base away is much larger, so this may be a read error. The chain couples TRBV4-2 to TRBJ2-7; 12 bases are shared with TRBD2. Per the germline V gene, CDR1 is LGHNA and CDR2 is YNFKEQ. This CDR3 has 16 residues. V gave up 4 bases and J gave up 4 bases; unmatched junction bases: 8. CDR3 loop: CASSPRLAGEPYEQYF. The CDR3 DNA sequence: TGTGCCAGCAGCCCGCGACTAGCGGGAGAGCCTTACGAGCAGTACTTC.

This clonotype has just a few counts. This may be a read error, as it is one base from a much larger clone. Here the CDR3 omits its conserved ending phenylalanine or tryptophan, so a read error is the likely source. The gene calls are TRBV20-1 and TRBJ2-7; 8 bases match TRBD2. V shed 4 bases, J shed 4 bases, and the junction held 12 bases outside the gene matches. The CDR3 contains 15 residues. Germline loops: CDR1 DFQATT, CDR2 SNEGSKA (reference sequence). The CDR3 sequence: CSATTGLAGTYEQYS. The CDR3 region has the DNA TGCAGTGCTACGACCGGCTTAGCGGGAACTTACGAGCAGTACTCC.

This clonotype was counted at least ten times. The rearrangement uses TRBV13 and TRBJ2-1; D possibly corresponds to TRBD1 (6 bases). The germline CDR1 and CDR2 sequences are PRHDT and FYEKMQ (reference sequence). Trimming left V 4 bases short and J 7 bases short, with 26 bases between. The CDR3 is made up of 18 amino acids. CDR3 sequence reads: CASSSLQPTTGPRNEQFF. The CDR3 DNA reads TGTGCCAGCAGCTCGCTACAACCCACGACAGGCCCGAGGAATGAGCAGTTCTTC.

This clonotype was picked up many times. The chain carries TRBV6-5 and TRBJ1-4; perhaps TRBD1 as D (5 bases). Germline values: CDR1 MNHEY, CDR2 SVGAGI. V dropped 6 bases and J dropped 4 bases, with 18 bases sitting between them. The CDR3 covers 16 residues. Here the CDR3 reads CASRSNPTDFNEKLFF. The CDR3 nucleotides read TGTGCCAGCAGATCCAACCCGACAGACTTTAATGAAAAACTGTTTTTT.

Regarding this clonotype: One base away lies a much larger clone, so this may be a sequencing read error. The chain combines TRBV7-9 with TRBJ2-7; D may be TRBD1 (5 bases). The CDR3 loop spans 11 amino acids. From germline, CDR1 is SEHNR and CDR2 FQNEAQ (reference sequence). The CDR3 sequence is CAGSPTDEQYF. CDR3 bases: TGTGCCGGCAGCCCGACAGACGAGCAGTACTTC.

This clonotype showed up many times. This rearrangement joins TRBV29-1 to TRBJ1-2; D gene ambiguous. Deletions cut 1 base from V and 2 bases from J, with 8 bases between. CDR1 SQVTM and CDR2 ANQGSEA come from the germline V gene. The CDR3 runs to 13 residues. The CDR3 DNA reads as TGCAGCGTTGAAGTGAACGAGAACTATGGCTACACCTTC. This encodes CSVEVNENYGYTF.

This clonotype has a handful of counts. V gene TRBV6-2 or TRBV6-3 combines with J gene TRBJ2-5; tentative D call: TRBD1 (5 bases). The V and J ends lost 2 bases and 3 bases respectively, with 19 bases between them. Germline values: CDR1 MNHEY, CDR2 SVGEGT. The CDR3 is 17 residues long. CDR3 sequence: CASSYDPIQGREETQYF. CDR3 nucleotide sequence: TGTGCCAGCAGTTACGATCCAATCCAGGGTCGGGAAGAGACCCAGTACTTC.

In this sample, this clonotype turned up a few times. The genes are TRBV4-2 and TRBJ2-5; D is possibly TRBD2 (5 bases). CDR1 and CDR2 (germline): LGHNA, YNFKEQ. CDR3 length: 15 residues. V lost 0 bases and J lost 4, with 12 bases in between. For the CDR3, the DNA is TGTGCCAGCAGCCAAGAGCAGCGGATCGGAGAGACCCAGTACTTC. It is translated as CASSQEQRIGETQYF.

With regard to this clonotype: A much larger clone differs by one base, so this may be a read error. The J gene is TRBJ2-1, the V gene TRBV19, with D tentatively TRBD1 (5 bases). Germline V gene sequence: CDR1 LNHDA, CDR2 SQIVND (reference sequence). V lost 10 bases and J lost 3, with 10 bases in between. The CDR3 runs 12 residues. CDR3 sequence: CATWGSYNEQFF. The DNA for the CDR3 is TGTGCCACGTGGGGCAGCTACAATGAGCAGTTCTTC.

This clonotype occurred a few times. For the CDR3, the DNA is TGTGCCAGCACCCTTTACGCGGGAGGCCCAATATCCTACGAGCAGTACTTC. Its translation: CASTLYAGGPISYEQYF. The chain combines TRBV11-2 with TRBJ2-7; 8 bases line up with TRBD2. CDR3 length: 17 residues. The ends lost 7 bases at V and 1 base at J; junction bases unmatched: 15. Germline CDR1 SGHAT, CDR2 FQNNGV.

About this clonotype itself: This may be a read error, as it is one base from a much larger clone. This sequence joins TRBV28 and TRBJ2-5, with 12 positions matching TRBD2. The CDR3 is 19 amino acids. With 8 bases clipped from V and 2 bases from J, the junction kept 18 bases outside the gene matches. The germline CDR1 and CDR2 sequences are MDHEN and SYDVKM. The CDR3 nucleotides read TGTGCCAGCGGTACCCTTATGGGGGGACTAGCGGGCTTACAAGAGACCCAGTACTTC. Translating gives CASGTLMGGLAGLQETQYF. Together with reference TRBV28 and TRBJ2-5, the CDR3 gives the full variable domain: DVKVTQSSRYLVKRTGEKVFLECVQDMDHENMFWYRQDPGLGLRLIYFSYDVKMKEKGDIPEGYSVSREKKERFSLILESASTNQTSMYLCASGTLMGGLAGLQETQYFGPGTRLLVL.

This clonotype has a count of ten or more. This rearrangement joins TRBV19 to TRBJ2-3; either TRBD1 or TRBD2 may supply D (5 bases each). CDR3 length equals 16 residues. Per the germline V gene, CDR1 is LNHDA and CDR2 is SQIVND (reference sequence). With 1 base removed from V and 2 bases from J, the gap between germline ends came to 13 bases. The CDR3 loop is CASSIVWDGITDTQYF. In DNA form, the CDR3 reads TGTGCCAGTAGTATAGTTTGGGACGGGATCACAGATACGCAGTATTTT.

Details on this clonotype: It may be a read error: a sequence one base away is much more abundant. V and J are TRBV5-3 and TRBJ1-1; the D gene is possibly TRBD1 (6 bases). TRBV5-3 is an ORF, with its function uncertain. The CDR3 has 16 amino acids. CDR3 residues: CASSLAGTRENTEAFF. In nucleotides, the CDR3 is TGTGCCAGCAGCTTGGCCGGGACAAGGGAGAACACTGAAGCTTTCTTT.

The table lists this clonotype with many counts. This chain connects TRBV7-2 to TRBJ2-3; 10 positions agree with TRBD2. The CDR3 runs 16 residues. Germline CDR1 SGHTA, CDR2 FQGNSA. Trimming at V came to 1 base and at J to 4 bases, leaving 5 bases not matched to a gene. The CDR3 bases are TGTGCCAGCAGCTTAGAAGCGGGGGGGCTCTCAGATACGCAGTATTTT. Translating gives CASSLEAGGLSDTQYF.

V gene TRBV6-2 or TRBV6-3 combines with J gene TRBJ1-6; 7 nucleotides agree with TRBD1. Per germline, CDR1 MNHEY and CDR2 SVGEGT. The CDR3 spans 15 residues. V dropped 2 bases and J dropped 9; count of bases not matched to a gene: 7. CDR3 protein: CASSYDLTGSSPLHF. The CDR3 DNA reads as TGTGCCAGCAGTTACGATCTGACAGGGAGTTCACCCCTCCACTTT.

The sample holds many counts of this clonotype. This chain connects TRBV4-1 to TRBJ1-6; D unresolved. V was pared by 0 bases and J by 7 bases, with 10 bases between. The CDR3 runs to 15 residues. The germline V gene has CDR1 MGHRA and CDR2 YSYEKL. CDR3 sequence: CASSQEVGGNSPLHF. The CDR3 nucleotides are TGCGCCAGCAGCCAAGAGGTGGGAGGCAATTCACCCCTCCACTTT.

Remarks on this clonotype: A read error may produce the germline difference seen at one junction end. This sequence joins TRBV12-3 or TRBV12-4 and TRBJ2-5; TRBD1 agrees at 8 bases. The CDR3 is made up of 14 amino acids. The CDR3 DNA is TGTGCCAGCAGGCAGGGGGCAGTGGAAGAGACCCGGTACTTC. Amino acid sequence: CASRQGAVEETRYF.

The chain joins TRBV13 to TRBJ2-1; D is perhaps TRBD2 (5 bases). Germline CDR1 reads PRHDT; CDR2 reads FYEKMQ (reference sequence). With 0 bases removed from V and 15 bases from J, the gap between germline ends came to 18 bases. The CDR3 loop spans 14 amino acids. This CDR3 reads CASSLGPTSPQLFF. DNA for the CDR3: TGTGCCAGCAGCTTAGGACCTACTAGTCCTCAGCTGTTCTTC.

The chain recombines TRBV27 with TRBJ1-4; D is ambiguous. V lost 5 bases to trimming and J lost 0 bases, with 19 bases between them. This CDR3 has 18 residues. Germline CDR1 reads MNHEY; CDR2 reads SMNVEV (reference sequence). The DNA of the CDR3 is TGTGCCAGCAGTCTATTGGGTCCGACGACTGCAACTAATGAAAAACTGTTTTTT. The encoded protein is CASSLLGPTTATNEKLFF.

This clonotype was observed many times. The V call is TRBV7-2, the J call TRBJ2-1, with D perhaps TRBD2 (6 bases). V gave up 2 bases and J gave up 3 bases, with 11 bases separating them. Germline V CDR1 and CDR2: SGHTA, FQGNSA. The CDR3 is 15 amino acids. DNA of the CDR3: TGTGCCAGCAGCTTATACGGGGGAAACTACAATGAGCAGTTCTTC. This sequence encodes CASSLYGGNYNEQFF. Variable domain in full (rest from reference TRBV7-2 and TRBJ2-1): GAGVSQSPSNKVTEKGKDVELRCDPISGHTALYWYRQSLGQGLEFLIYFQGNSAPDKSGLPSDRFSAERTGGSVSTLTIQRTQQEDSAVYLCASSLYGGNYNEQFFGPGTRLTVL.

This clonotype was seen at least ten times. The V and J genes are TRBV7-2 and TRBJ2-3, with D hard to call. There are 15 residues in the CDR3. The germline CDR1 and CDR2 sequences are SGHTA and FQGNSA. V shed 4 bases and J shed 5 bases, with 16 bases lying between them. Written as DNA, the CDR3 is TGTGCCAGCAGCTCCCTGGGGTTAGGCGGAGATACGCAGTATTTT. Translated, it gives CASSSLGLGGDTQYF.

This clonotype was counted a few times. The chain is built from TRBV7-9 and TRBJ2-1; 13 nucleotides line up with TRBD2. Losses at the gene ends were 4 bases for V and 12 bases for J; bases not matched to a gene: 18. The germline V gene has CDR1 SEHNR and CDR2 FQNEAQ (reference sequence). CDR3 size: 18 residues. CDR3 nucleotides: TGTGCCAGCAGCTCAGTGACAGGGACGGGACTAGCGGGGTCGAGGCAGTTCTTC. This encodes CASSSVTGTGLAGSRQFF.

This clonotype was counted many times. J is TRBJ2-3 and V is TRBV6-6; maybe TRBD1 (5 bases). The CDR3 has 15 amino acids. Trimming stripped 0 bases from V and 4 bases from J, with 11 bases between. CDR1 MNHNY and CDR2 SVGAGI come from the germline V gene (reference sequence). Here the CDR3 DNA reads TGTGCCAGCAGTTACTCGATAGGGGAACCAGATACGCAGTATTTT. It specifies CASSYSIGEPDTQYF.

This clonotype was seen at least ten times. This chain links TRBV9 with TRBJ1-2, with unresolved D. Between the trimmed V and J ends, which lost 3 bases and 3 bases, there was a span of 12 bases. This CDR3 has 14 residues. The V gene's germline CDR1 is SGDLS and CDR2 YYNGEE. In DNA form, the CDR3 reads TGTGCCAGCAGCGCGGAGACACAATACTATGGCTACACCTTC. Amino acid sequence: CASSAETQYYGYTF.

As regards this clonotype: Possible read error: a much larger clone is one base away. This chain links TRBV28 with TRBJ2-3, with a weak D call TRBD1 (5 bases). V was pared by 3 bases and J by 6 bases, with 22 bases between. CDR3 length equals 17 residues. Germline CDR1 reads MDHEN; CDR2 reads SYDVKM. CDR3 protein: CASSFSPLKGLGDTQYF. The CDR3 bases are TGTGCCAGCAGTTTCTCCCCCCTCAAGGGGTTGGGGGATACGCAGTATTTT.

Details on this clonotype: A single base separates this from a much larger clone, so it may be a read error. The J gene is TRBJ2-2, the V gene TRBV6-5; 14 bases agree with TRBD2. This CDR3 comprises 18 residues. The V gene's germline CDR1 is MNHEY and CDR2 SVGAGI. V was pared by 1 base and J by 6 bases, with 7 bases of the junction left unmatched. The CDR3 spells CASSYWGLAGAGSGELFF. DNA of the CDR3: TGTGCCAGCAGTTACTGGGGACTAGCGGGAGCAGGATCCGGGGAGCTGTTTTTT.

The table lists this clonotype with many counts. The chain uses TRBV23-1 and TRBJ2-3; weak D call: TRBD2 (6 bases). TRBV23-1 carries the ORF label, with uncertain function. This CDR3 is built from 16 residues. Trimming stripped 3 bases from V and 0 bases from J, with 13 bases between. CDR3 nucleotide sequence: TGCGCCAGCAGTCACCCGGGAGTACAGAGCACAGATACGCAGTATTTT. Residues: CASSHPGVQSTDTQYF.